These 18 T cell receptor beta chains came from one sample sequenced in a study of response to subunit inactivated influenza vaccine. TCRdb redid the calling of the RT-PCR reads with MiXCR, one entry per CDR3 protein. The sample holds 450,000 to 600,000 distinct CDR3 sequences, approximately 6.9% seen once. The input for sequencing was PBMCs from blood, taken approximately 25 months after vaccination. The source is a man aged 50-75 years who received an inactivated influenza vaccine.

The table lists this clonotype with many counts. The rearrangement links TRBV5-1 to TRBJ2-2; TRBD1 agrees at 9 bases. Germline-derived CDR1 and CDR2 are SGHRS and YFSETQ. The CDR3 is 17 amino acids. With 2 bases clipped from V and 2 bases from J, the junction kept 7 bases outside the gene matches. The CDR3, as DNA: TGCGCCAGCAGCTTAACTCCGGGACAGGGTAACACCGGGGAGCTGTTTTTT. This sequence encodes CASSLTPGQGNTGELFF.

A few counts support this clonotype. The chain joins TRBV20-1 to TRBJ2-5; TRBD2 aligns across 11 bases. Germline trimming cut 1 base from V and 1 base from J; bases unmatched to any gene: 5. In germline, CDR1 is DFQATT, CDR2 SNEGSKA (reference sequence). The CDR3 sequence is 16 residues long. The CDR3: CSARAIAGGRQETQYF. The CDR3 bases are TGCAGTGCTAGAGCAATAGCGGGAGGGCGCCAAGAGACCCAGTACTTC.

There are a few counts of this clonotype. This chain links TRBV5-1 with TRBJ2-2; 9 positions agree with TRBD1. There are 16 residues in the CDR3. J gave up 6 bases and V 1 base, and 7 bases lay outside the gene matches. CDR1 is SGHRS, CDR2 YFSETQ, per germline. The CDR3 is CASSLTTGGPAGELFF. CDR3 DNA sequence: TGCGCCAGCAGCTTGACAACAGGGGGCCCCGCCGGGGAGCTGTTTTTT.

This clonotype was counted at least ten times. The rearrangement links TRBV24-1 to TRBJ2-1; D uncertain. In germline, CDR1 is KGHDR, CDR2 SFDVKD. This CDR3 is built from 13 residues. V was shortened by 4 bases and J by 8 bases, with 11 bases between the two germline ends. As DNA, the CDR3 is TGTGCCACCAGTGACCCCTCCCTCGATGAGCAGTTCTTC. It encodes CATSDPSLDEQFF.

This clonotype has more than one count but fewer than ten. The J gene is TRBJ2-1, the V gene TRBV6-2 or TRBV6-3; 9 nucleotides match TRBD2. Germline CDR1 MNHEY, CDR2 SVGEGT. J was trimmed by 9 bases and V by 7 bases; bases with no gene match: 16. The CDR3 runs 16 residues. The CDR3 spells CASTTGVSGRMVEQFF. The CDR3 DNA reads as TGTGCCAGCACTACCGGGGTGAGCGGGAGGATGGTTGAGCAGTTCTTC.

The CDR3 DNA reads as TGCGCCAGCAGCTTGGAGGGGGCAGAAACAGATACGCAGTATTTT. Translating gives CASSLEGAETDTQYF. The chain links TRBV5-1 to TRBJ2-3; 7 positions agree with TRBD1. Germline V gene data show CDR1 as SGHRS and CDR2 as YFSETQ. V gave up 0 bases and J gave up 3 bases; unmatched junction bases: 4. The CDR3 extends over 15 amino acids.

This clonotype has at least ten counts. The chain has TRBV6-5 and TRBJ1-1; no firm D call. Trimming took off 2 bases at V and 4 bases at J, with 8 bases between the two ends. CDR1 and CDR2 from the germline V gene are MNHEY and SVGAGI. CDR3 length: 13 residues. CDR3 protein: CASSYVGSTEAFF. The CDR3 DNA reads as TGTGCCAGCAGTTACGTAGGGAGCACTGAAGCTTTCTTT.

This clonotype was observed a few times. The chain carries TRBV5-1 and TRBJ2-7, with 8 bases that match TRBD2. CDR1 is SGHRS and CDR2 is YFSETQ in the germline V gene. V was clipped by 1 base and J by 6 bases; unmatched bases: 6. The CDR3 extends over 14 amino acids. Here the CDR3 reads CASSLSGSLVEQYF. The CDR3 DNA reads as TGCGCCAGCAGCTTGAGCGGGAGTTTGGTCGAGCAGTACTTC.

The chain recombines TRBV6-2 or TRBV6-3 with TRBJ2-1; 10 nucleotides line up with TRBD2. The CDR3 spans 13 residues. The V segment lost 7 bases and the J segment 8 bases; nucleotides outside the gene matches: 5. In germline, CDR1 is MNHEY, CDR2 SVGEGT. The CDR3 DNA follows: TGTGCCAGCACTAGCGGGAGTTTTGATGAGCAGTTCTTC. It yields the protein CASTSGSFDEQFF.

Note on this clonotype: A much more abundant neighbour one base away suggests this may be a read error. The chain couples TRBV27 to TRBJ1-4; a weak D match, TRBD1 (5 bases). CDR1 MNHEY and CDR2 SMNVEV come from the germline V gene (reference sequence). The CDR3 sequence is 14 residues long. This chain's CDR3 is CASSRVGTNGKLFF. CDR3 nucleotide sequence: TGTGCCAGCAGTCGTGTGGGGACTAATGGAAAACTGTTTTTT.

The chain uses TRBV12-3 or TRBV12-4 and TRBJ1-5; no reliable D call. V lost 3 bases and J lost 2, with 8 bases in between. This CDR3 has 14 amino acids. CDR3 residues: CASSFGEGNQPQHF. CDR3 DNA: TGTGCCAGCAGTTTTGGGGAGGGCAATCAGCCCCAGCATTTT.

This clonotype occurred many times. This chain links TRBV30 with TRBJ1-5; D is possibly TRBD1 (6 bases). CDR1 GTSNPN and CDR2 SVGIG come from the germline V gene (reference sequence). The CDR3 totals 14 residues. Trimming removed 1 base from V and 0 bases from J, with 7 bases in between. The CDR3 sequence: CAWSGQASNQPQHF. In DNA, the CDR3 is TGTGCCTGGAGTGGACAGGCTAGCAATCAGCCCCAGCATTTT.

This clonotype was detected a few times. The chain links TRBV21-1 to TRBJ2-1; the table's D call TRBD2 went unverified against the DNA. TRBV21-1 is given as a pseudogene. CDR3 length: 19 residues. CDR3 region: CASSKVSAGGIYAYNEQFF. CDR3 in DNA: TGTGCCAGCAGCAAAGTAAGTGCGGGAGGGATATATGCTTACAATGAGCAGTTCTTC.

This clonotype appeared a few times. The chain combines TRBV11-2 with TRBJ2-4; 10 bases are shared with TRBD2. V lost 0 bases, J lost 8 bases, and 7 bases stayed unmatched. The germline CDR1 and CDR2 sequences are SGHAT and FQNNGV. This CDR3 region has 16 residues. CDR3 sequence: CASSLDERGGRDIQYF. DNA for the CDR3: TGTGCCAGCAGCTTAGATGAGCGGGGGGGCCGAGACATTCAGTACTTC.

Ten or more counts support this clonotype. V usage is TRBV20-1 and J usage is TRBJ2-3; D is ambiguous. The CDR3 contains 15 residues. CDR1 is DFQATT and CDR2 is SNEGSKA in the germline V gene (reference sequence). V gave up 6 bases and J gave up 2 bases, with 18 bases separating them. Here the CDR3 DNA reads TGCAGTGCCCGACCGACCTCCGGCCACACAGATACGCAGTATTTT. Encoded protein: CSARPTSGHTDTQYF.

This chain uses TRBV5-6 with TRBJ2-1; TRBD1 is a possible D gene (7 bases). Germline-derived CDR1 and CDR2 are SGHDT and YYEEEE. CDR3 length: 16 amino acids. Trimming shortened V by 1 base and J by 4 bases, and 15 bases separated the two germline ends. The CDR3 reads CASSLRRGPRYNEQFF. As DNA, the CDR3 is TGTGCCAGCAGCTTGAGGAGGGGGCCCAGGTACAATGAGCAGTTCTTC. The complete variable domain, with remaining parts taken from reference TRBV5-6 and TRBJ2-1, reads DAGVTQSPTHLIKTRGQQVTLRCSPKSGHDTVSWYQQALGQGPQFIFQYYEEEERQRGNFPDRFSGHQFPNYSSELNVNALLLGDSALYLCASSLRRGPRYNEQFFGPGTRLTVL.

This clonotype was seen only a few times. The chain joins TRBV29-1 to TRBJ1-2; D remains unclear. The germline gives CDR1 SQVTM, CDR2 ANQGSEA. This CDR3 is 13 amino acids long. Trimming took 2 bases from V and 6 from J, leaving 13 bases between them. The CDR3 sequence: CSVERPRSHGYTF. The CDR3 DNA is TGCAGCGTTGAAAGACCCAGGTCCCATGGCTACACCTTC.

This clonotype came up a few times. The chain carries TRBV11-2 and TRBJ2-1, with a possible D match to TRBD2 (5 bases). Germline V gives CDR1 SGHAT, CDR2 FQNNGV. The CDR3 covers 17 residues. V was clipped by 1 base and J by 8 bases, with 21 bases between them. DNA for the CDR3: TGTGCCAGCAGCTTAGTTTGGTTGAGGGAGACGGCCTATGAGCAGTTCTTC. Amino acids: CASSLVWLRETAYEQFF. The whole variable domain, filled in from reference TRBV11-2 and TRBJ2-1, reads EAGVAQSPRYKIIEKRQSVAFWCNPISGHATLYWYQQILGQGPKLLIQFQNNGVVDDSQLPKDRFSAERLKGVDSTLKIQPAKLEDSAVYLCASSLVWLRETAYEQFFGPGTRLTVL.